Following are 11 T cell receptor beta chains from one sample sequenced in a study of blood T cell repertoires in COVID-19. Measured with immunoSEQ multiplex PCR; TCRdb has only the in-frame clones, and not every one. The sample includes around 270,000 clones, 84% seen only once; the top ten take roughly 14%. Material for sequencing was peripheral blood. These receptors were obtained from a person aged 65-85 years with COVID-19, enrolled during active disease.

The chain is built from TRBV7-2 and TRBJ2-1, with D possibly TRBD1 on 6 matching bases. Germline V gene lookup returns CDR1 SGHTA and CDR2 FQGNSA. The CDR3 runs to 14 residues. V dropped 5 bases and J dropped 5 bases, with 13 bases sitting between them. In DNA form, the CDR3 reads TGTGCCAGCAGCCGTTTGGGGGCCGACAATGAGCAGTTCTTC. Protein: CASSRLGADNEQFF.

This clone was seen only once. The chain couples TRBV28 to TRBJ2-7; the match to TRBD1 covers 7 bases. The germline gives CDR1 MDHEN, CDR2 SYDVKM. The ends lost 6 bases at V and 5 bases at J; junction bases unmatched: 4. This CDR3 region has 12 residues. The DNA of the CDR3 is TGTGCCAGCAGGACAGGGTTGGACGAGCAGTACTTC. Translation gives CASRTGLDEQYF.

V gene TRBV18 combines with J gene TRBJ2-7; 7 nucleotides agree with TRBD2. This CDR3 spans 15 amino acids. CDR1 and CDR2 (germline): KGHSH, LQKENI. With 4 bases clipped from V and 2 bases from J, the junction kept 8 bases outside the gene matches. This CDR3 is CASSQEAGKPYEQYF. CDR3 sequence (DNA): TGTGCCAGCTCACAGGAAGCGGGGAAACCCTACGAGCAGTACTTC.

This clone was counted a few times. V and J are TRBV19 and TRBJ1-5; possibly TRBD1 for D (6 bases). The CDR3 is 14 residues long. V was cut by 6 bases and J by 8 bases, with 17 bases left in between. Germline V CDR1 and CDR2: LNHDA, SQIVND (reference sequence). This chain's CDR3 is CASSKKGGSEPQHF. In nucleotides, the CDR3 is TGTGCCAGTAGCAAAAAAGGGGGTTCTGAGCCCCAGCATTTT. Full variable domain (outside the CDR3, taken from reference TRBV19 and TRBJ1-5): DGGITQSPKYLFRKEGQNVTLSCEQNLNHDAMYWYRQDPGQGLRLIYYSQIVNDFQKGDIAEGYSVSREKKESFPLTVTSAQKNPTAFYLCASSKKGGSEPQHFGDGTRLSIL.

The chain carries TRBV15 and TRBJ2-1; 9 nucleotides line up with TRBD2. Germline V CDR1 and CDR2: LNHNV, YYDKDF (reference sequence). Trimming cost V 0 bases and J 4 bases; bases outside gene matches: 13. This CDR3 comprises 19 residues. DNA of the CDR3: TGTGCCACCAGCAGAGATCTTAGCGGGAGTGGGAATAAATACAATGAGCAGTTCTTC. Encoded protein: CATSRDLSGSGNKYNEQFF.

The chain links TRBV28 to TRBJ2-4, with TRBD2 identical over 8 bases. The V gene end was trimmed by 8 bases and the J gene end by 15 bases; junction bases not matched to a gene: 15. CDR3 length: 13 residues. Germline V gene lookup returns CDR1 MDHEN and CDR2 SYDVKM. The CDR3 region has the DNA TGTGCCAGCGCCCCCGGGGGGGACCCTTTGCGGTACTTC. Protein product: CASAPGGDPLRYF.

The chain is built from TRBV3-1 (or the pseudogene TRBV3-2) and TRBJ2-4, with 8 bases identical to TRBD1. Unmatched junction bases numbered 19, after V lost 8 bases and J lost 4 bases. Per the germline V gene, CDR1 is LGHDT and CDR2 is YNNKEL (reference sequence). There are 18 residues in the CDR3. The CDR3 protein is CASGNGQGLPPKKNIQYF. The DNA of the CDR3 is TGTGCCAGCGGCAATGGACAGGGTCTCCCACCTAAGAAAAACATTCAGTACTTC.

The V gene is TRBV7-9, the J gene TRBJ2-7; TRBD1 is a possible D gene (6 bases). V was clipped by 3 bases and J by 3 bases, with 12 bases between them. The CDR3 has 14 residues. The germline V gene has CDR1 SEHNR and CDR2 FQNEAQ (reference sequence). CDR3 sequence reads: CASSFRGSIYEQYF. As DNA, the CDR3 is TGTGCCAGCAGCTTTAGGGGGTCAATCTACGAGCAGTACTTC.

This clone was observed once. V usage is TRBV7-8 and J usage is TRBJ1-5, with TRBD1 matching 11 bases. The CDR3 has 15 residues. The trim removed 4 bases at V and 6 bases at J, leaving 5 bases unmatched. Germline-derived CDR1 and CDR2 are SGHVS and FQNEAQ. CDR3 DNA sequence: TGTGCCAGCAGCTCCGGGACAGGGGGGGGTCAGCCCCAGCATTTT. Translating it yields CASSSGTGGGQPQHF.

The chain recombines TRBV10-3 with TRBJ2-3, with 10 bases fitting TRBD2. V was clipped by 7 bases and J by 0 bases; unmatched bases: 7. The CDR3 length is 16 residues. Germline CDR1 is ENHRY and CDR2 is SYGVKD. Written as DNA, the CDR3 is TGTGCCATCAAGGGTAGCGGGGGGCGTAGCACAGATACGCAGTATTTT. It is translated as CAIKGSGGRSTDTQYF.

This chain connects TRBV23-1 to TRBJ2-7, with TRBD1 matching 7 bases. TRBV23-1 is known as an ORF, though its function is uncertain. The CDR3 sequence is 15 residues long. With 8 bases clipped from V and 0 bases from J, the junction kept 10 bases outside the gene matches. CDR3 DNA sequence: TGCGCCAGCCGCCCTGGGGACAGATTCTCCTACGAGCAGTACTTC. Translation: CASRPGDRFSYEQYF.